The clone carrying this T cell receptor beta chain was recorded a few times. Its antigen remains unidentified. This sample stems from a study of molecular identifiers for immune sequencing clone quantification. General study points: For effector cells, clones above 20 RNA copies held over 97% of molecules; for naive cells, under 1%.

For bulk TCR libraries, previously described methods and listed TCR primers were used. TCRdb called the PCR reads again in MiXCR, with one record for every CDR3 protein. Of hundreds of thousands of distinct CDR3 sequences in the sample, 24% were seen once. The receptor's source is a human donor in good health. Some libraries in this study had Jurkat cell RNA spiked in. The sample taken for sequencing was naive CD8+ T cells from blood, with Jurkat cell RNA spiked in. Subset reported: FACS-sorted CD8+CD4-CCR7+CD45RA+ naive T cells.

Here the CDR3 DNA reads TGTGCCAGCAGTGAGATGCAGGGTTTTTACAATGAGCAGTTCTTC. As protein: CASSEMQGFYNEQFF. This sequence joins TRBV6-1 and TRBJ2-1, with TRBD1 as a possible D gene (5 bases). The CDR3 has 15 amino acids. Per germline, CDR1 MNHNS and CDR2 SASEGT. Trimming pared 3 bases from V and 4 bases from J, leaving 13 bases between.